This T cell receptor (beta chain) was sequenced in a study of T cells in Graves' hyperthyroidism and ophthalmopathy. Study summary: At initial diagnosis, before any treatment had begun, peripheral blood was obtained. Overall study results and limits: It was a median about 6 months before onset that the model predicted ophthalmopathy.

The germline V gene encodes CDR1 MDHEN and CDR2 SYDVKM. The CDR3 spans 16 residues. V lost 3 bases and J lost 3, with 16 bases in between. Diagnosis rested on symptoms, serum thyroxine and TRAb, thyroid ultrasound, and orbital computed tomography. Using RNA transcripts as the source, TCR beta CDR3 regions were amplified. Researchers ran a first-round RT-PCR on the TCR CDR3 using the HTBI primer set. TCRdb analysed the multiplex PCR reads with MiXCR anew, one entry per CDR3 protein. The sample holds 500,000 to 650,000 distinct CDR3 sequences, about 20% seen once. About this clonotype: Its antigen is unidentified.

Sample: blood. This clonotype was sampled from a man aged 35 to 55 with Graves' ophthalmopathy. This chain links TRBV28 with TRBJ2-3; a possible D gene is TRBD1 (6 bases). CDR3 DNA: TGTGCCAGCAGTTTGGGGGCTAGTGTAAAGACAGATACGCAGTATTTT. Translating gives CASSLGASVKTDTQYF.